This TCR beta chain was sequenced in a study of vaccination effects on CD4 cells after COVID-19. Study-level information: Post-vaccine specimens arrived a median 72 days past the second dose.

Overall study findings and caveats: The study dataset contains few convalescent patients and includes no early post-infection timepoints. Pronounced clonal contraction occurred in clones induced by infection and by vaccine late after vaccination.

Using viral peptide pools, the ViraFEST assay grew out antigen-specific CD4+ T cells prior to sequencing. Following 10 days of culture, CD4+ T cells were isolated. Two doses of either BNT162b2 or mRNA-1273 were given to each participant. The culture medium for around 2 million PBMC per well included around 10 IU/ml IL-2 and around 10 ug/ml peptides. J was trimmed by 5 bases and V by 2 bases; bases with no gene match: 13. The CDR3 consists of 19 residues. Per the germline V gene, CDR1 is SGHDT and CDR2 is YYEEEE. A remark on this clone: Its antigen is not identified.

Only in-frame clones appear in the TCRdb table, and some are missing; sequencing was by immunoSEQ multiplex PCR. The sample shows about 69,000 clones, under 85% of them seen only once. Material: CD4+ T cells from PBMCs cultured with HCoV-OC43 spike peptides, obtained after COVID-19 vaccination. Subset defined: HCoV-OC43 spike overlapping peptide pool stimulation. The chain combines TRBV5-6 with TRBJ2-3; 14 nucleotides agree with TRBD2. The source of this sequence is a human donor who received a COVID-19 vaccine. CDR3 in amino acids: CASSFRPGLAGAGLDTQYF. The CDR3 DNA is TGTGCCAGCAGCTTCCGGCCGGGACTAGCGGGGGCGGGCCTAGATACGCAGTATTTT.